One T cell receptor beta chain is described in this entry. What it recognizes is unknown. This CDR3 is 17 amino acids long. Trimming cost V 2 bases and J 1 base; bases outside gene matches: 6. Germline V gives CDR1 LGHDT, CDR2 YNNKEL (reference sequence). The second PCR ran roughly 6 to 11 cycles with a sample-barcoded 5' primer and J-beta primers. Each CDR3 protein gets one entry after TCRdb re-called the 5' RACE reads with MiXCR. The sample consists of around 1,700,000 distinct CDR3 sequences, over 25% of them appearing once. This sample is drawn from a study of blood T cells in healthy people across ages. Study results and caveats: Estimated diversity across one million T cells was deemed an underestimate.

Per sample, extraction of total RNA gave at least 5 micrograms in every case. This TCR was recovered from a woman younger than 45 in good health. The chain combines TRBV3-1 with TRBJ2-3; 10 positions agree with TRBD2. Sequenced material: blood. The CDR3 DNA follows: TGTGCCAGCAGCCAAAGGGTCCTAGCGGGAGGCACAGATACGCAGTATTTT. As protein: CASSQRVLAGGTDTQYF.